The text below deals with one T cell receptor beta chain. In the original processing: Amplification of reference gene primers was used by the study to estimate nucleated cell counts. Profiling relied on immunoSEQ multiplex PCR, and the TCRdb table lists in-frame clones only, not all of them. V, J and clone size are taken as reported in that table, and D and trimming were inferred from the DNA itself. The sample consists of roughly 400,000 clones, roughly 86% of them appearing once. This sample is part of a study of blood T cell repertoires in COVID-19. At the level of the study: Sites in the United States, Italy and Spain provided acute and convalescent COVID-19 samples. The analysed material was cDNA or gDNA that came from T cells, B-cell-depleted T cells, or PBMCs.

This CDR3 has 15 residues. Germline V lookup: CDR1 MGHRA, CDR2 YSYEKL. V lost 6 bases, J lost 0 bases, and 14 bases lay in between. Participants' own reports of clinical history determined their cohort assignment. The chain couples TRBV4-1 to TRBJ1-1, with no clear D. The TCR sequence derives from a woman aged 40 to 50 with acute COVID-19. Sequencing was carried out using PBMCs or T cells enriched from blood (not recorded which). CDR3 amino acids: CASSQTREMNTEAFF. Written as DNA, the CDR3 is TGCGCCAGCAGTCAGACTCGGGAGATGAACACTGAAGCTTTCTTT.